This T cell receptor (beta chain) is from a study of T cells in Graves' hyperthyroidism and ophthalmopathy. Findings of the study overall: The model identified upcoming ophthalmopathy a median approximately six months ahead of onset.

There were TCR beta CDR3 regions amplified from RNA transcripts. When the TCR CDR3 underwent first-round RT-PCR, the HTBI primer set was used. TCRdb reprocessed the multiplex PCR reads via MiXCR and lists one record per CDR3 protein. Seen here are 300,000 to 350,000 distinct CDR3 sequences, around a sixth observed once, and the top ten hold 15% to 19%. Diagnoses were established using clinical symptoms, serum thyroxine and TRAb, thyroid ultrasound and orbital computed tomography. This clonotype was seen ten or more times. The antigen is undetermined. Germline lookup yields CDR1 MDHEN and CDR2 SYDVKM. With 1 base removed from V and 5 bases from J, the gap between germline ends came to 11 bases. The CDR3 totals 14 residues.

The receptor comes from a woman between 35 and 50 years old with Graves' ophthalmopathy. The rearrangement links TRBV28 to TRBJ1-2, with TRBD1 as a possible D gene (5 bases). The sequencing input was blood. The CDR3: CASSLSGKGYGYTF. In DNA form, the CDR3 reads TGTGCCAGCAGTTTATCGGGGAAGGGGTATGGCTACACCTTC.